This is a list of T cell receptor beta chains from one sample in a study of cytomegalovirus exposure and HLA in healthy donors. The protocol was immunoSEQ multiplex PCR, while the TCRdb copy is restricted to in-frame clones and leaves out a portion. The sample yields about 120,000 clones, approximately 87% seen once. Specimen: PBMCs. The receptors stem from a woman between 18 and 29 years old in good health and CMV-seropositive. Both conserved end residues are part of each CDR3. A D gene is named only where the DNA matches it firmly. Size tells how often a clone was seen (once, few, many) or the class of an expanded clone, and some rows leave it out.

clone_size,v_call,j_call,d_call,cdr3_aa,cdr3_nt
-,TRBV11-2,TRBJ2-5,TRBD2,CASSPTSGGAGETQYF,TGTGCCAGCAGCCCAACTAGCGGGGGGGCTGGTGAGACCCAGTACTTC
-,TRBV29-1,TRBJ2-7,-,CSVAEGEQYF,TGCAGCGTTGCTGAGGGTGAGCAGTACTTC
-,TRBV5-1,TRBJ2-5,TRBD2,CASSLASGMETQYF,TGCGCCAGCAGCTTGGCAAGCGGGATGGAGACCCAGTACTTC
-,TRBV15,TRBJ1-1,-,CATSRGGWGPKSEAFF,TGTGCCACCAGCAGAGGGGGTTGGGGCCCTAAATCTGAAGCTTTCTTT
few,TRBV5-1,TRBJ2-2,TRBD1,CASSLGTGGAGELFF,TGCGCCAGCAGCCTCGGGACAGGGGGAGCCGGGGAGCTGTTTTTT
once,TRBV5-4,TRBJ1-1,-,CASSPRVEKTEAFF,TGTGCCAGCAGCCCTCGGGTTGAGAAAACTGAAGCTTTCTTT
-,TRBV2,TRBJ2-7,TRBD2,CASSEHSTSGASYEQYF,TGTGCCAGCAGTGAACACAGTACTAGCGGGGCCTCCTACGAGCAGTACTTC
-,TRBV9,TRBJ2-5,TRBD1,CASSPSQGISETQYF,TGTGCCAGCAGCCCCTCACAGGGGATTTCGGAGACCCAGTACTTC
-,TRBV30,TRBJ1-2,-,CARNPGGSYGYTF,TGTGCCAGGAATCCAGGAGGGAGCTATGGCTACACCTTC
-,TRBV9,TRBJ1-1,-,CASSVAPGTEAFF,TGTGCCAGCAGCGTAGCCCCGGGGACTGAAGCTTTCTTT
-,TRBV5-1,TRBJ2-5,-,CASNHMGQRGETQYF,TGCGCCAGCAACCACATGGGACAGCGGGGGGAGACCCAGTACTTC
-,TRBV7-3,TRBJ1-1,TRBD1,CASSQTGTGGTEAFF,TGTGCCAGCAGCCAGACCGGGACAGGGGGCACTGAAGCTTTCTTT
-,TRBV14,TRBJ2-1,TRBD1,CASSPINNRGLGEQFF,TGTGCCAGCAGCCCGATCAATAACAGGGGGCTAGGTGAGCAGTTCTTC
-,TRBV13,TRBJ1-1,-,CASSLARGTEAFF,TGTGCCAGCAGCTTAGCCCGTGGGACAGAAGCTTTCTTT
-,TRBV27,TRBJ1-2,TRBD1,CASSFSGTGYGYTF,TGTGCCAGCAGTTTTTCTGGGACAGGGTATGGCTACACCTTC
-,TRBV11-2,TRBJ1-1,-,CASSLRVPGNTEAFF,TGTGCCAGCAGCTTAAGAGTCCCGGGGAACACTGAAGCTTTCTTT
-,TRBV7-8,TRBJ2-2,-,CASSVSAPNTGELFF,TGTGCCAGCAGCGTTTCAGCGCCGAACACCGGGGAGCTGTTTTTT
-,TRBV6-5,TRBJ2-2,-,CASSGGTGELFF,TGTGCCAGCAGCGGAGGGACCGGGGAGCTGTTTTTT
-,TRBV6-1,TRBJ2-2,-,CASRWTMTGELFF,TGTGCCAGCAGGTGGACTATGACCGGGGAGCTGTTTTTT
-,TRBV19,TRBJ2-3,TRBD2,CASSIDRTSGGADTQYF,TGTGCCAGTAGTATAGACCGGACTAGCGGGGGGGCAGATACGCAGTATTTT
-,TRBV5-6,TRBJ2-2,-,CASSPQIRANTGELFF,TGTGCCAGCAGCCCCCAGATACGGGCGAACACCGGGGAGCTGTTTTTT
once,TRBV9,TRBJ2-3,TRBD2,CASSVGEGRGTQYF,TGTGCCAGCAGCGTAGGGGAGGGCCGAGGTACGCAGTATTTT
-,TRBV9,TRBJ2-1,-,CASSLSGHPYNEQFF,TGTGCCAGCAGCCTATCGGGACACCCCTACAATGAGCAGTTCTTC
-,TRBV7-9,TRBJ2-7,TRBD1,CASSLIPPGVRGQSYEQYF,TGTGCCAGCAGCTTAATCCCCCCGGGTGTGAGGGGACAGAGCTACGAGCAGTACTTC
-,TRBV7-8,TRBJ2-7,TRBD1,CASSFAGTGHHEQYF,TGTGCCAGCAGCTTCGCCGGGACAGGGCACCACGAGCAGTACTTC
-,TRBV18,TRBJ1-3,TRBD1,CASSPRQGTDTIYF,TGTGCCAGCTCACCGCGACAGGGCACGGACACCATATATTTT
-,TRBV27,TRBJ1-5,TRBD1,CASSLTPGQGARNQPQHF,TGTGCCAGCAGTTTAACCCCGGGACAGGGGGCGCGCAATCAGCCCCAGCATTTT
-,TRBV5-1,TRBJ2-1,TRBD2,CATSLGGGSYNEQFF,TGCGCCACCTCCCTTGGGGGGGGGTCCTACAATGAGCAGTTCTTC
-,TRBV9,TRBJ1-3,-,CASSHSLVSGNTIYF,TGTGCCAGCAGTCATTCACTAGTCTCTGGAAACACCATATATTTT
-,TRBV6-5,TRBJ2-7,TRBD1,CASGDRSSYEQYF,TGTGCCAGCGGGGACAGGAGCTCCTACGAGCAGTACTTC
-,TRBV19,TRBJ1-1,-,CASSIADRISAEAFF,TGTGCCAGTAGTATAGCCGACAGAATATCGGCTGAAGCTTTCTTT
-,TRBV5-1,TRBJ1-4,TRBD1,CASSSRTGGEKLFF,TGCGCCAGCAGCTCAAGGACAGGAGGGGAAAAACTGTTTTTT
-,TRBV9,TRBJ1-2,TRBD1,CASSVLQGMSGYTF,TGTGCCAGCAGCGTCCTACAGGGGATGAGCGGCTACACCTTC
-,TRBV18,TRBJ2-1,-,CASSPGLNEQFF,TGTGCCAGCTCACCCGGTCTTAATGAGCAGTTCTTC
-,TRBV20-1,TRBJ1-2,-,CSAPDYGYTF,TGCAGTGCCCCGGACTATGGCTACACCTTC
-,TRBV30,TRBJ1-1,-,CAWSVSYPKNTEAFF,TGTGCCTGGAGTGTCTCATACCCTAAGAACACTGAAGCTTTCTTT
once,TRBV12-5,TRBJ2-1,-,CASGRGRRVGGSYNEQFF,TGTGCTAGTGGACGGGGTAGGAGGGTAGGAGGCTCCTACAATGAGCAGTTCTTC
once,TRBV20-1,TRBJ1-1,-,CSARTGSGAFF,TGCAGTGCTAGGACAGGTAGCGGGGCTTTCTTT
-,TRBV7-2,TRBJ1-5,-,CASSSTQGSNQPQHF,TGTGCCAGCAGCTCCACCCAGGGGTCCAATCAGCCCCAGCATTTT
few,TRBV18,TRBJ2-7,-,CASSPGRYEQYF,TGTGCCAGCTCACCGGGGCGCTACGAGCAGTACTTC
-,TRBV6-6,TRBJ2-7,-,CASSYGQGLYEQYF,TGTGCCAGCAGTTACGGTCAGGGCTTGTACGAGCAGTACTTC
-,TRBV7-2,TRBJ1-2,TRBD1,CASRAKQGALNYGYTF,TGTGCCAGCAGGGCTAAACAGGGGGCGCTTAACTATGGCTACACCTTC
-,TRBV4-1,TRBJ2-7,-,CASSQQLEALIYEQYF,TGCGCCAGCAGCCAACAACTAGAGGCTCTGATCTACGAGCAGTACTTC
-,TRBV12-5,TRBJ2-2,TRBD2,CASGFRTSGRRAGELFF,TGTGCTAGTGGTTTCAGGACTAGCGGGAGGCGTGCCGGGGAGCTGTTTTTT
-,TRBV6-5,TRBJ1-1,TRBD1,CASRPTGARGEAFF,TGTGCCAGCAGACCCACAGGGGCGCGGGGTGAAGCTTTCTTT